A single sample gave rise to the 4 T cell receptor beta chains below, sequenced in a study of control samples from healthy donors and cancer patients (dated by TCRdb to 2018 to 2021). The library came from the immunoSEQ multiplex PCR assay. TCRdb retrieved this table from immuneACCESS and kept in-frame rearrangements only. Not all clones are present; in checked studies, unresolved V genes account for under half, and no reason is known for the remainder. This sample lists tens of thousands of clones; 90% to 95% were detected once. The ten largest clones represent about 16% of the sample. The sample was blood. Receptors originate from a man aged 50 to 59 in good health.

V and J are TRBV9 and TRBJ1-2, with a weak D call TRBD1 (6 bases). The CDR3 is 15 amino acids. V gave up 3 bases and J gave up 4 bases, with 16 bases separating them. Germline values: CDR1 SGDLS, CDR2 YYNGEE. The CDR3 here is CASSAPLAGAYGYTF. Written as DNA, the CDR3 is TGTGCCAGCAGCGCCCCTTTAGCGGGGGCCTATGGCTACACCTTC.

V is TRBV5-4 and J is TRBJ2-5, with D possibly TRBD1 on 8 matching bases. V was pared by 5 bases and J by 4 bases, with 15 bases between. This CDR3 contains 14 residues. Germline loops: CDR1 SGHNT, CDR2 YYREEE (reference sequence). As DNA, the CDR3 is TGTGCCAGCAGTAGACAGGGGAGGGGAGAGACCCAGTACTTC. Translating it yields CASSRQGRGETQYF.

The CDR3 nucleotides are TGTGCCAGCAGCCGAACAAAACAAGGGGCGATGGTGCATGGCTACACCTTC. Translation: CASSRTKQGAMVHGYTF. V gene TRBV6-6 combines with J gene TRBJ1-2; a weak D match, TRBD1 (5 bases). Trimming shortened V by 6 bases and J by 6 bases, and 26 bases separated the two germline ends. From germline, CDR1 is MNHNY and CDR2 SVGAGI (reference sequence). The CDR3 consists of 17 residues.

The chain combines TRBV6-5 with TRBJ2-7; no firm D call. Per germline, CDR1 MNHEY and CDR2 SVGAGI. The CDR3 runs 13 residues. The V gene lost 5 bases and the J gene lost 3 bases, with 11 bases spanning the gap. The CDR3 DNA reads TGTGCCAGCAGTCCCAGGCCGCGCTACGAGCAGTACTTC. Translated, it gives CASSPRPRYEQYF.